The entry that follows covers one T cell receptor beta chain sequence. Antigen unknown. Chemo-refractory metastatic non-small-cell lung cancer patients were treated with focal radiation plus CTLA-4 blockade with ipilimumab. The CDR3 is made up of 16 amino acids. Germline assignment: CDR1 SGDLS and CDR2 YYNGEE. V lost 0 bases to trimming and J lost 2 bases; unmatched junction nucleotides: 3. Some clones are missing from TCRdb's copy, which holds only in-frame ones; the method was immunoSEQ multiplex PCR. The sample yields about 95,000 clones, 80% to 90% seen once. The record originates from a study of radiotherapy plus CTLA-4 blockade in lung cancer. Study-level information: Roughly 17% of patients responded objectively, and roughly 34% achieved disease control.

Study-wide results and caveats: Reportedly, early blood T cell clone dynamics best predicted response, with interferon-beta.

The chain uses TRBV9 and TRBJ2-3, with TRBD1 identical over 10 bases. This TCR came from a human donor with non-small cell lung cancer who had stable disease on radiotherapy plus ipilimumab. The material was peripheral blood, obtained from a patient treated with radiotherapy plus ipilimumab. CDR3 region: CASSVEGQGTTDTQYF. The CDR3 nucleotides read TGTGCCAGCAGCGTAGAGGGACAGGGGACCACAGATACGCAGTATTTT. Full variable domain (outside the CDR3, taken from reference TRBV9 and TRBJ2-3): DSGVTQTPKHLITATGQRVTLRCSPRSGDLSVYWYQQSLDQGLQFLIQYYNGEERAKGNILERFSAQQFPDLHSELNLSSLELGDSALYFCASSVEGQGTTDTQYFGPGTRLTVL.